Listed below are T cell receptor beta chains from one sample, sequenced in a study of monozygotic twins with inflammatory bowel disease. TCRdb reprocessed the 5' RACE reads, with one entry per CDR3 protein and no DNA. This repertoire includes 70,000 to 95,000 distinct CDR3 sequences. Specimen: blood. The source of these receptors is a human donor with ulcerative colitis or Crohn's disease, or a healthy co-twin of an affected twin (not recorded which). Both conserved end residues are part of each CDR3.

TRBJ1-2 TRBV12-3/TRBV12-4 14 CASSFAAGVDGYTF
TRBJ2-1 TRBV7-2 12 CASSSFAREQFF
TRBJ2-4 TRBV12-3/TRBV12-4 16 CASSLGWGTEQNIQYF
TRBJ2-7 TRBV7-3 15 CASSLIGGAIYEQYF
TRBJ1-2 TRBV5-1 14 CASSLDSSNYGYTF
TRBJ2-3 TRBV19 16 CASSFTSQGDTDTQYF
TRBJ2-7 TRBV5-1 14 CASSRTGDVEEQYF
TRBJ1-4 TRBV7-9 15 CASSPAFSTNEKLFF
TRBJ2-5 TRBV24-1 13 CATSDGPQETQYF
TRBJ2-7 TRBV7-8 12 CASSWGPGEQYF
TRBJ1-1 TRBV3-1 14 CASTPRTRSTEAFF
TRBJ1-6 TRBV2 15 CASTRGHSYNSPLHF
TRBJ1-1 TRBV6-6 11 CASQGDTEAFF
TRBJ2-1 TRBV5-1 16 CASSLTLASTYNEQFF
TRBJ1-1 TRBV18 13 CASSPDLNTEAFF
TRBJ1-1 TRBV5-5 14 CASSFAASNTEAFF
TRBJ2-5 TRBV2 14 CASSDPRGAETQYF
TRBJ2-4 TRBV20-1 17 CSARDLQSGLAKNIQYF
TRBJ2-3 TRBV4-2 17 CASSQEGAAAPTDTQYF
TRBJ1-2 TRBV3-1 14 CASSQQGRNYGYTF
TRBJ2-2 TRBV7-6 13 CASSLLATGELFF
TRBJ1-4 TRBV2 12 CASSEDAGKLFF
TRBJ2-6 TRBV12-3/TRBV12-4 15 CASSPSSSGANVLTF
TRBJ2-1 TRBV5-1 14 CASSSGDFTNEQFF
TRBJ1-2 TRBV6-5 14 CASTFRGRNYGYTF
TRBJ2-5 TRBV14 15 CASSLGTPERETQYF
TRBJ2-3 TRBV12-3/TRBV12-4 17 CASSFSRVNPSTDTQYF
TRBJ2-7 TRBV6-1 15 CASSQDRWGIPEQYF
TRBJ2-3 TRBV20-1 18 CSARGGLAGPTDTDTQYF
TRBJ2-1 TRBV6-1 16 CASTPGGPSSYNEQFF
TRBJ1-2 TRBV25-1 14 CASSATGGDYGYTF
TRBJ2-2 TRBV7-6 16 CASSGFAGAATGELFF
TRBJ2-2 TRBV20-1 12 CSAIGFAGELFF
TRBJ1-1 TRBV5-5 15 CASSFLPAMNTEAFF
TRBJ1-2 TRBV15 12 CATSRDSRGYTF
TRBJ2-1 TRBV2 12 CVSSEEALTQFF
TRBJ1-2 TRBV10-3 13 CAISELDSYGYTF
TRBJ2-1 TRBV5-4 16 CASSLGLARVGDEQFF
TRBJ2-3 TRBV5-1 16 CASSLTGNRGTDTQYF